The T cell receptor beta chain under discussion was sequenced for a study of spatial heterogeneity in lung cancer. V lost 2 bases to trimming and J lost 4 bases, with 0 bases between them. From germline, CDR1 is KGHDR and CDR2 SFDVKD. This CDR3 region has 11 residues. The time point was: sample taken at primary tumor resection. MiXCR, applied by TCRdb to the 5' RACE reads, yields one record per CDR3 protein. This repertoire shows tens of thousands of distinct CDR3 sequences, roughly 8% found once; its top ten account for 6.8%. This clonotype has just a few counts. This sequence joins TRBV24-1 and TRBJ2-3; no firm D call. The source was PBMCs, collected at surgery. The origin of this receptor is a male donor with early-stage non-small cell lung cancer. Here the CDR3 reads CATSDSDTQYF. The CDR3 bases are TGTGCCACCAGTGATTCAGATACGCAGTATTTT.